The 4 T cell receptor beta chains below all came from one sample that was sequenced in a study of shared clonotypes between healthy human individuals. Repertoires were generated with immunoSEQ multiplex PCR, while TCRdb's copy carries only in-frame clones and drops some. The sample lists 1.4 million to 1.5 million clones; 95% to 97% were seen once. Sequenced material: naive CD4+ T cells sorted from blood. Described subset: CD45RA+ positively selected. The receptors originated from a man younger than 40 in good health.

The V call is TRBV28, the J call TRBJ1-5; D is perhaps TRBD1 (5 bases). V gave up 6 bases and J gave up 2 bases, with 14 bases separating them. CDR1 MDHEN and CDR2 SYDVKM come from the germline V gene. CDR3 length: 15 amino acids. The CDR3, as DNA: TGTGCCAGCAGACGAGGAGGGGTCCGCAATCAGCCCCAGCATTTT. This sequence encodes CASRRGGVRNQPQHF.

The J gene is TRBJ1-5, the V gene TRBV5-1; the match to TRBD1 covers 8 bases. Germline assignment: CDR1 SGHRS and CDR2 YFSETQ. The junction had 21 bases not matched to a gene; V was cut back by 4 bases and J by 0 bases. The CDR3 sequence is 21 residues long. The CDR3 is CASSLRPSTGDGDYSNQPQHF. CDR3 nucleotide sequence: TGCGCCAGCAGCCTTCGCCCCTCGACAGGGGATGGGGACTATAGCAATCAGCCCCAGCATTTT.

A word on this clone: One end of the junction varies from germline; a read error may be responsible. The rearrangement links TRBV20-1 to TRBJ1-1; D gene unclear. This CDR3 is built from 10 residues. Germline CDR1 DFQATT, CDR2 SNEGSKA (reference sequence). CDR3 in DNA: TGCAGTGCCTGGGTGTTCCCGTATAGCTTT. Translating it yields CSAWVFPYSF.

V is TRBV5-1 and J is TRBJ2-6; no clear D. From germline, CDR1 is SGHRS and CDR2 YFSETQ. This CDR3 is built from 15 residues. With 0 bases removed from V and 3 bases from J, the gap between germline ends came to 7 bases. CDR3 residues: CASSLERGGANVLTF. As DNA, the CDR3 is TGCGCCAGCAGCTTGGAAAGAGGTGGGGCCAACGTCCTGACTTTC.